This T cell receptor (beta chain) was sequenced for a study of blood T cell repertoires in COVID-19. Overall study context: The United States, Italy and Spain supplied acute and convalescent COVID-19 samples. Sample material is recorded as cDNA or gDNA derived from T cells, B-cell-depleted T cells, or PBMCs.

Points on this clone: At one boundary the junction diverges from the germline segment, which might be a read error.

Original handling: Estimated nucleated cell counts came from reference gene primer amplification. Measured with immunoSEQ multiplex PCR; TCRdb has only the in-frame clones, and not every one. The DNA was the basis for D and trimming; V, J and clone size are from that table. The repertoire has some 220,000 clones, around 81% of them found once; the top ten carry over 7%. CDR1 and CDR2 (germline): LNHNV, YYDKDF (reference sequence). The CDR3 is 12 residues long. The gene calls are TRBV15 and TRBJ1-4; the D gene is possibly TRBD1 (6 bases). The sequence was collected from a woman in her 70s with acute or convalescent COVID-19. The sequenced material came from peripheral blood. In DNA form, the CDR3 reads TGTGCCACCAGCAGAGAAGGACAGCCGGGCCGTTTT. The encoded protein is CATSREGQPGRF.